The 30 T cell receptor beta chains below come from one sample, sequenced in a study of control samples from healthy donors and cancer patients. The assay was immunoSEQ multiplex PCR, and TCRdb's table has in-frame clones only and misses some. This sample has roughly 200,000 clones; around 93% occur once, and the top ten carry 1.5% to 2%. Sample: blood. Receptors were obtained from a man in his thirties or forties in good health.

This clone is a singleton in its sample. The chain recombines TRBV7-9 with TRBJ2-1; no definite D call. Germline V lookup: CDR1 SEHNR, CDR2 FQNEAQ (reference sequence). This CDR3 contains 13 residues. V lost 0 bases, J lost 10 bases, and 10 bases lay in between. In DNA form, the CDR3 reads TGTGCCAGCAGCTTAGCGGGCAGGAAGGAGCAGTTCTTC. It translates to CASSLAGRKEQFF.

Only one count was recorded for this clone. V gene TRBV7-9 combines with J gene TRBJ2-3; 9 nucleotides agree with TRBD2. The length of the CDR3 is 16 residues. CDR1 is SEHNR and CDR2 is FQNEAQ in the germline V gene (reference sequence). V trimming: 4 bases; J trimming: 4 bases; junction bases outside the gene matches: 9. The CDR3 sequence is CASSWRGGDRSDTQYF. The CDR3 coding sequence is TGTGCCAGCAGCTGGCGGGGGGGCGATCGTTCAGATACGCAGTATTTT.

V is TRBV3-1 (or the pseudogene TRBV3-2) and J is TRBJ2-1; a possible D gene is TRBD2 (7 bases). V was cut by 0 bases and J by 8 bases, with 17 bases left in between. This CDR3 comprises 16 residues. Germline CDR1 reads LGHDT; CDR2 reads YNNKEL (reference sequence). The CDR3 DNA follows: TGTGCCAGCAGCCAAGATGTGGGGGGGGCCAGCGATGAGCAGTTCTTC. Its translation is CASSQDVGGASDEQFF.

The rearrangement uses TRBV29-1 and TRBJ1-4; TRBD1 matches 8 bases. This CDR3 contains 17 residues. Germline V lookup: CDR1 SQVTM, CDR2 ANQGSEA. V trimming: 7 bases; J trimming: 1 base; junction bases outside the gene matches: 14. The CDR3 DNA follows: TGCAGCGCCCTCACAGGGGGGGGAGGTGTAACTAATGAAAAACTGTTTTTT. The encoded protein is CSALTGGGGVTNEKLFF.

This chain uses TRBV18 with TRBJ1-5, with TRBD1 matching 7 bases. V trimming: 4 bases; J trimming: 3 bases; junction bases outside the gene matches: 3. This CDR3 has 14 amino acids. Germline V gene sequence: CDR1 KGHSH, CDR2 LQKENI. Here the CDR3 DNA reads TGTGCCAGCTCACGGGACAGATCCAATCAGCCCCAGCATTTT. Its translation: CASSRDRSNQPQHF.

The rearrangement joins TRBV19 to TRBJ1-2; 10 positions agree with TRBD1. This CDR3 contains 17 residues. Unmatched junction bases numbered 10, after V lost 6 bases and J lost 0 bases. Germline V gene data show CDR1 as LNHDA and CDR2 as SQIVND (reference sequence). In DNA form, the CDR3 reads TGTGCCAGTAGAGGCGGGGACAGGGGAGTCTCTAACTATGGCTACACCTTC. Residues: CASRGGDRGVSNYGYTF. Full variable domain (rest looked up from reference TRBV19 and TRBJ1-2): DGGITQSPKYLFRKEGQNVTLSCEQNLNHDAMYWYRQDPGQGLRLIYYSQIVNDFQKGDIAEGYSVSREKKESFPLTVTSAQKNPTAFYLCASRGGDRGVSNYGYTFGSGTRLTVV.

In its sample, this clone was seen once. The chain is built from TRBV13 and TRBJ2-1; TRBD2 matches at 8 bases. Germline V gives CDR1 PRHDT, CDR2 FYEKMQ (reference sequence). J lost 6 bases, V lost 5 bases, and 12 bases had no gene match. The CDR3 runs 16 residues. CDR3 region: CASSAWRGVPTNEQFF. The CDR3 nucleotides read TGTGCCAGCAGCGCATGGCGGGGGGTCCCCACCAATGAGCAGTTCTTC.

The chain employs TRBV24-1 and TRBJ1-1; possible D gene TRBD1, 6 bases. CDR1 is KGHDR, CDR2 SFDVKD, per germline. V was trimmed by 9 bases and J by 4 bases, leaving 11 bases between them. This CDR3 spans 12 amino acids. The CDR3 loop is CATAQGSTEAFF. The CDR3 bases are TGTGCCACCGCTCAGGGGTCCACTGAAGCTTTCTTT.

The chain couples TRBV30 to TRBJ1-1; 7 positions match TRBD1. This CDR3 contains 15 residues. The trim removed 2 bases at V and 3 bases at J, leaving 9 bases unmatched. The germline V gene encodes CDR1 GTSNPN and CDR2 SVGIG (reference sequence). The CDR3 is CAWSTQTGRDTEAFF. The CDR3 nucleotides read TGTGCCTGGAGTACCCAGACAGGGCGGGACACTGAAGCTTTCTTT.

This clone was detected once. The chain joins TRBV7-9 to TRBJ1-2, with D possibly matching TRBD1 (5 bases). CDR1 is SEHNR and CDR2 is FQNEAQ in the germline V gene (reference sequence). Trimming stripped 3 bases from V and 5 bases from J, with 10 bases between. The CDR3 length is 13 residues. CDR3 sequence: CASSFDSDYGYTF. The CDR3 nucleotides read TGTGCCAGCAGCTTCGACAGCGATTATGGCTACACCTTC.

This rearrangement joins TRBV9 to TRBJ1-2, with 8 bases matching TRBD1. This CDR3 comprises 16 residues. V shed 6 bases, J shed 4 bases, and the junction held 14 bases outside the gene matches. Germline V gene lookup returns CDR1 SGDLS and CDR2 YYNGEE. CDR3 in DNA: TGTGCCAGCACCGGAGGCCCGGGAGACAGGGGCTATGGCTACACCTTC. The encoded protein is CASTGGPGDRGYGYTF.

The chain recombines TRBV5-1 with TRBJ2-7, with D perhaps TRBD1 (6 bases). This CDR3 is 13 amino acids long. The germline V gene has CDR1 SGHRS and CDR2 YFSETQ. V lost 5 bases to trimming and J lost 3 bases, with 12 bases between them. The CDR3 spells CASRQGAGYEQYF. CDR3 DNA: TGCGCCAGCAGACAGGGTGCGGGCTACGAGCAGTACTTC.

The chain recombines TRBV5-1 with TRBJ1-1, with TRBD1 identical over 7 bases. J gave up 3 bases and V 3 bases, and 5 bases lay outside the gene matches. In germline, CDR1 is SGHRS, CDR2 YFSETQ. There are 14 residues in the CDR3. CDR3 coding DNA: TGCGCCAGCAGCTCGAGGGGGCCCGACACTGAAGCTTTCTTT. Translated: CASSSRGPDTEAFF.

CDR3 nucleotide sequence: TGCAGCGGTCTCGGGACAGGGACCAAAAACATTCAGTACTTC. It encodes CSGLGTGTKNIQYF. This chain uses TRBV29-1 with TRBJ2-4; 9 bases fit TRBD1. The CDR3 spans 14 residues. Germline values: CDR1 SQVTM, CDR2 ANQGSEA. The V segment lost 7 bases and the J segment 2 bases; nucleotides outside the gene matches: 6.

In nucleotides, the CDR3 is TGTGCCAGCAGTTGGGGCGACTCCTACGAGCAGTACTTC. Amino acids: CASSWGDSYEQYF. The chain uses TRBV6-6 and TRBJ2-7, with D perhaps TRBD1 (5 bases). V was shortened by 4 bases and J by 0 bases, with 7 bases between the two germline ends. The CDR3 is 13 amino acids. In germline, CDR1 is MNHNY, CDR2 SVGAGI (reference sequence).

The J gene is TRBJ1-4, the V gene TRBV15, with D hard to call. V dropped 6 bases and J dropped 0 bases, with 8 bases sitting between them. The germline gives CDR1 LNHNV, CDR2 YYDKDF (reference sequence). CDR3 length: 14 amino acids. In nucleotides, the CDR3 is TGTGCCACCAGTAGGGCAGCAACTAATGAAAAACTGTTTTTT. Its translation: CATSRAATNEKLFF.

The rearrangement links TRBV19 to TRBJ2-4; D may be TRBD1 (6 bases). V lost 7 bases to trimming and J lost 4 bases, with 14 bases between them. The germline V gene encodes CDR1 LNHDA and CDR2 SQIVND (reference sequence). This CDR3 comprises 14 residues. The CDR3 spells CASKTTGNKNIQYF. CDR3 nucleotides: TGTGCCAGTAAAACGACAGGAAATAAAAACATTCAGTACTTC.

The rearrangement joins TRBV6-2 or TRBV6-3 to TRBJ2-3; D is perhaps TRBD1 or TRBD2 (5 bases each). The V end lost 8 bases, the J end lost 4 bases, and 19 bases lay between the germline ends. Germline V gene lookup returns CDR1 MNHEY and CDR2 SVGEGT. The CDR3 runs to 15 residues. The CDR3 is CASGRGGSRADTQYF. The CDR3 DNA sequence: TGTGCCAGCGGCCGGGGCGGTAGTCGGGCAGATACGCAGTATTTT.

In its sample, this clone was seen a few times. The rearrangement uses TRBV10-1 and TRBJ2-7, with 8 bases identical to TRBD1. From germline, CDR1 is WNHNN and CDR2 SYGVQD (reference sequence). The CDR3 is made up of 13 amino acids. V lost 5 bases and J lost 4; bases outside the gene matches: 4. The DNA for the CDR3 is TGCGCCAGCAGTCTTGACAGGGGTTACGAGCAGTACTTC. Translating gives CASSLDRGYEQYF.

This clone was recorded only once. The chain combines TRBV3-1 (or the pseudogene TRBV3-2) with TRBJ2-2; 10 nucleotides agree with TRBD1. Germline CDR1 reads LGHDT; CDR2 reads YNNKEL (reference sequence). V was clipped by 6 bases and J by 4 bases; unmatched bases: 5. The CDR3 sequence is 15 residues long. CDR3 coding DNA: TGTGCCAGCAGGGACAGGGGGTACGGCACCGGGGAGCTGTTTTTT. Translating it yields CASRDRGYGTGELFF.

This chain joins TRBV27 and TRBJ2-3, with D possibly being TRBD1 or TRBD2 (5 bases each). CDR3 length: 16 amino acids. The ends were cut back, 6 bases at V and 2 bases at J, with 18 bases in the middle. Germline V gives CDR1 MNHEY, CDR2 SMNVEV (reference sequence). DNA of the CDR3: TGTGCCAGCAGGACCTTATGGGGGACCAACACAGATACGCAGTATTTT. Amino acids: CASRTLWGTNTDTQYF.

This clone has just one count. This chain links TRBV21-1 with TRBJ1-1. TRBV21-1 is flagged as a pseudogene. The CDR3 covers 16 residues. As DNA, the CDR3 is TGTGCCAGCCTGGGGCTGGATCTTCGGGCGGGCACTGAAGCTTTCTTT. Protein: CASLGLDLRAGTEAFF.

This clone was seen once. This sequence joins TRBV5-1 and TRBJ2-2; 8 bases align to TRBD2. With 0 bases clipped from V and 4 bases from J, the junction kept 2 bases outside the gene matches. The CDR3 covers 15 residues. Germline CDR1 is SGHRS and CDR2 is YFSETQ. In DNA form, the CDR3 reads TGCGCCAGCAGCTTGGAGGGACTAGGCACCGGGGAGCTGTTTTTT. Translated: CASSLEGLGTGELFF.

The chain couples TRBV5-1 to TRBJ1-3; D may be TRBD1 (5 bases). This CDR3 has 16 amino acids. V lost 0 bases and J lost 4, with 14 bases in between. The germline V gene has CDR1 SGHRS and CDR2 YFSETQ. CDR3 protein: CASSLGAGQGGNTIYF. The CDR3 DNA reads TGCGCCAGCAGCTTGGGAGCAGGGCAAGGGGGAAACACCATATATTTT.

CDR3 region: CAWRDLQGAVGEAFF. In DNA, the CDR3 is TGTGCCTGGAGAGACCTACAGGGGGCAGTGGGTGAAGCTTTCTTT. The chain joins TRBV30 to TRBJ1-1; 9 nucleotides agree with TRBD1. CDR1 is GTSNPN and CDR2 is SVGIG in the germline V gene (reference sequence). The CDR3 loop spans 15 amino acids. The V segment lost 3 bases and the J segment 7 bases; nucleotides outside the gene matches: 12.

The V gene is TRBV2, the J gene TRBJ2-4; 11 bases are shared with TRBD1. Trimming cost V 6 bases and J 6 bases; bases outside gene matches: 1. The CDR3 extends over 13 amino acids. The germline V gene has CDR1 SNHLY and CDR2 FYNNEI. For the CDR3, the DNA is TGTGCCAGCAGCGGACAGGGGGCAAACATTCAGTACTTC. Translating it yields CASSGQGANIQYF. The full variable domain, rest sourced from reference TRBV2 and TRBJ2-4, is EPEVTQTPSHQVTQMGQEVILRCVPISNHLYFYWYRQILGQKVEFLVSFYNNEISEKSEIFDDQFSVERPDGSNFTLKIRSTKLEDSAMYFCASSGQGANIQYFGAGTRLSVL.

V gene TRBV30 combines with J gene TRBJ2-7; the D call may be TRBD1 or TRBD2 (5 bases each). The CDR3 is 12 residues long. Germline CDR1 GTSNPN, CDR2 SVGIG (reference sequence). The V end was cut by 3 bases, the J end by 4 bases, with 10 bases between. This CDR3 reads CAWSVGEYEQYF. CDR3 sequence (DNA): TGTGCCTGGAGCGTGGGGGAGTACGAGCAGTACTTC.

In its sample, this clone was seen once. The chain is built from TRBV2 and TRBJ2-7; 8 nucleotides match TRBD1. The length of the CDR3 is 16 residues. Trimming at V came to 4 bases and at J to 0 bases, leaving 8 bases not matched to a gene. The germline CDR1 and CDR2 sequences are SNHLY and FYNNEI. The CDR3 DNA is TGTGCCAGCAGTGTGGGGGGACAGGTGAGCTCCTACGAGCAGTACTTC. This codes for CASSVGGQVSSYEQYF.

The rearrangement uses TRBV7-8 and TRBJ1-1; 7 bases are shared with TRBD1. Trimming removed 5 bases from V and 5 bases from J; junction bases left unmatched: 8. CDR1 and CDR2 from the germline V gene are SGHVS and FQNEAQ. The CDR3 totals 14 residues. The CDR3 loop reads CASSPRQGSTEAFF. In DNA, the CDR3 is TGTGCCAGCAGCCCTCGACAGGGATCGACTGAAGCTTTCTTT.

The chain employs TRBV7-9 and TRBJ2-1; 7 bases are shared with TRBD1. The CDR3 extends over 17 amino acids. Trimming removed 2 bases from V and 0 bases from J; junction bases left unmatched: 7. Germline V gene sequence: CDR1 SEHNR, CDR2 FQNEAQ (reference sequence). The CDR3 protein is CASSLPQDRSSYNEQFF. DNA for the CDR3: TGTGCCAGCAGCTTACCCCAGGACAGGAGCTCCTACAATGAGCAGTTCTTC. Drawing the rest from reference TRBV7-9 and TRBJ2-1, the complete variable domain is DTGVSQNPRHKITKRGQNVTFRCDPISEHNRLYWYRQTLGQGPEFLTYFQNEAQLEKSRLLSDRFSAERPKGSFSTLEIQRTEQGDSAMYLCASSLPQDRSSYNEQFFGPGTRLTVL.